This TCR beta chain was obtained from a study of blood T cell repertoires in COVID-19. About the study: Researchers got acute and convalescent COVID-19 samples from the United States, Italy and Spain. The analysed material was cDNA or gDNA that came from T cells, B-cell-depleted T cells, or PBMCs.

Libraries were prepared by immunoSEQ multiplex PCR; TCRdb keeps only in-frame clonotypes and omits some of them. This sample has more than 55,000 clones, with 65% to 85% found just once. V lost 3 bases and J lost 0; bases outside the gene matches: 11. The CDR3 totals 20 residues. The germline V gene has CDR1 MDHEN and CDR2 SYDVKM. V and J are TRBV28 and TRBJ2-4; 13 positions agree with TRBD2. The receptor was derived from a man at least 80 years old with active or convalescent COVID-19. The sequencing sample was made of peripheral blood. The CDR3 protein is CASSFKVGTSGVLAKNIQYF. In DNA, the CDR3 is TGTGCCAGCAGTTTCAAGGTCGGGACTAGCGGGGTTCTAGCCAAAAACATTCAGTACTTC.